These 24 T cell receptor beta chains came from one sample sequenced in a study of CD4+ T cells in melanoma. Clones were sequenced by immunoSEQ multiplex PCR, and TCRdb holds only the in-frame ones, with some missing. The sample lists about 140,000 clones, around 90% occurring once. These receptors originate from a human donor with melanoma.

The chain is built from TRBV5-1 and TRBJ2-3; no reliable D call. V lost 0 bases and J 0 bases, leaving 8 bases between the germline ends. This CDR3 contains 15 residues. Per the germline V gene, CDR1 is SGHRS and CDR2 is YFSETQ. DNA of the CDR3: TGCGCCAGCAGCTTGGCCCCGCACAGCACAGATACGCAGTATTTT. Protein sequence: CASSLAPHSTDTQYF.

The rearrangement uses TRBV5-1 and TRBJ2-1; TRBD2 matches 7 bases. CDR1 is SGHRS and CDR2 is YFSETQ in the germline V gene. CDR3 length equals 17 residues. V shed 1 base, J shed 0 bases, and the junction held 7 bases outside the gene matches. The CDR3 region has the DNA TGCGCCAGCAGCTTGAGGAGCGGGGTGAGCTCCTACAATGAGCAGTTCTTC. Residues: CASSLRSGVSSYNEQFF.

V is TRBV6-1 and J is TRBJ2-7, with D perhaps matching TRBD1 (6 bases). The CDR3 length is 13 residues. Germline assignment: CDR1 MNHNS and CDR2 SASEGT. V gave up 6 bases and J gave up 3 bases, with 12 bases separating them. The CDR3 coding sequence is TGTGCCAGCAGCCGGACAGAAAACTACGAGCAGTACTTC. It codes for CASSRTENYEQYF.

The V call is TRBV10-3, the J call TRBJ2-7; 10 nucleotides agree with TRBD1. Germline trimming cut 4 bases from V and 4 bases from J; bases unmatched to any gene: 4. The CDR3 contains 14 residues. Germline V gives CDR1 ENHRY, CDR2 SYGVKD. Here the CDR3 reads CAISGTGGQYEQYF. For the CDR3, the DNA is TGTGCCATCAGTGGGACAGGGGGGCAATACGAGCAGTACTTC.

The chain uses TRBV13 and TRBJ2-3; possibly TRBD1 for D (5 bases). This CDR3 comprises 17 residues. Germline CDR1 is PRHDT and CDR2 is FYEKMQ (reference sequence). Deletions cut 5 bases from V and 2 bases from J, with 20 bases between. The CDR3 DNA sequence: TGTGCCAGCAGCCCGGGCCCAGGGCCGGAGAACACAGATACGCAGTATTTT. This gives the protein CASSPGPGPENTDTQYF. The full variable domain, with the rest looked up from reference TRBV13 and TRBJ2-3, is AAGVIQSPRHLIKEKRETATLKCYPIPRHDTVYWYQQGPGQDPQFLISFYEKMQSDKGSIPDRFSAQQFSDYHSELNMSSLELGDSALYFCASSPGPGPENTDTQYFGPGTRLTVL.

The chain uses TRBV11-2 and TRBJ2-6, with D maybe TRBD1 (5 bases). Germline assignment: CDR1 SGHAT and CDR2 FQNNGV. With 0 bases removed from V and 1 base from J, the gap between germline ends came to 16 bases. The CDR3 runs to 19 residues. The CDR3 DNA follows: TGTGCCAGCAGCTTAGAGTGGGGCGCGTCTAGGTCTGGGGCCAACGTCCTGACTTTC. It codes for CASSLEWGASRSGANVLTF. Looking up the rest from reference TRBV11-2 and TRBJ2-6 gives the full variable domain: EAGVAQSPRYKIIEKRQSVAFWCNPISGHATLYWYQQILGQGPKLLIQFQNNGVVDDSQLPKDRFSAERLKGVDSTLKIQPAKLEDSAVYLCASSLEWGASRSGANVLTFGAGSRLTVL.

This clone has just one count. The J gene is TRBJ1-2, the V gene TRBV12-5, with 11 nucleotides matching TRBD1. This CDR3 contains 13 residues. V was pared by 6 bases and J by 6 bases, with 3 bases of the junction left unmatched. CDR1 and CDR2 (germline): LGHNT, FRNRAP. The DNA of the CDR3 is TGTGCTAGTGGCTGGGGACAGGGGGATGGCTACACCTTC. Residues: CASGWGQGDGYTF.

About this clone itself: A junction boundary mismatches the germline segment, possibly from a read error. This rearrangement joins TRBV7-8 to TRBJ1-3; TRBD1 is a possible D gene (5 bases). Germline CDR1 reads SGHVS; CDR2 reads FQNEAQ. The CDR3 is made up of 13 amino acids. The CDR3 bases are TGTGCCACCAGCGGCAGGGCTGGAAACACCATATATTTT. This translates into CATSGRAGNTIYF.

The rearrangement uses TRBV6-6 and TRBJ1-2; possible D gene TRBD1, 5 bases. Trimming cost V 6 bases and J 0 bases, with 17 bases left between them. The CDR3 covers 16 residues. Per germline, CDR1 MNHNY and CDR2 SVGAGI (reference sequence). The CDR3 coding sequence is TGTGCCAGCAGGACCGGGGACGACCTTACTAACTATGGCTACACCTTC. It translates to CASRTGDDLTNYGYTF.

This clone was seen a few times. The chain has TRBV30 and TRBJ2-1; 13 bases match TRBD2. V lost 6 bases, J lost 7 bases, and 9 bases stayed unmatched. The CDR3 contains 15 residues. From germline, CDR1 is GTSNPN and CDR2 SVGIG (reference sequence). In DNA form, the CDR3 reads TGTGCCTGCCCTCCGACTAGCGGGGGGAGGAATGAGCAGTTCTTC. Translated: CACPPTSGGRNEQFF.

This clone turned up a few times. The V gene is TRBV7-6, the J gene TRBJ2-5; the D is unclear. Germline V gene sequence: CDR1 SGHVS, CDR2 FNYEAQ. The CDR3 has 15 amino acids. Deletions cut 3 bases from V and 1 base from J, with 12 bases between. This CDR3 reads CASSLWSGLQETQYF. As DNA, the CDR3 is TGTGCCAGCAGCTTGTGGTCCGGGCTCCAAGAGACCCAGTACTTC.

This chain joins TRBV9 and TRBJ2-5; possibly TRBD1 for D (6 bases). The CDR3 sequence is 14 residues long. V was shortened by 4 bases and J by 1 base, with 11 bases between the two germline ends. Per germline, CDR1 SGDLS and CDR2 YYNGEE. In DNA, the CDR3 is TGTGCCAGCAGCACTGGACAGCCCCAAGAGACCCAGTACTTC. This sequence encodes CASSTGQPQETQYF.

The chain recombines TRBV5-4 with TRBJ1-6, with a possible D match to TRBD1 (5 bases). Trimming pared 2 bases from V and 10 bases from J, leaving 13 bases between. Germline V gene data show CDR1 as SGHNT and CDR2 as YYREEE (reference sequence). The CDR3 runs 14 residues. The CDR3: CASSFFQGISPLHF. Here the CDR3 DNA reads TGTGCCAGCAGCTTCTTCCAGGGAATCTCACCCCTCCACTTT. The whole variable domain, filled in from reference TRBV5-4 and TRBJ1-6, reads ETGVTQSPTHLIKTRGQQVTLRCSSQSGHNTVSWYQQALGQGPQFIFQYYREEENGRGNFPPRFSGLQFPNYSSELNVNALELDDSALYLCASSFFQGISPLHFGNGTRLTVT.

This clone showed up just once. This chain joins TRBV5-1 and TRBJ2-1, with 9 nucleotides matching TRBD1. J gave up 8 bases and V 2 bases, and 5 bases lay outside the gene matches. The CDR3 runs 14 residues. Germline V gene sequence: CDR1 SGHRS, CDR2 YFSETQ. The CDR3 reads CASSLQGAGDEQFF. The CDR3 nucleotides are TGCGCCAGCAGCTTACAGGGGGCAGGGGATGAGCAGTTCTTC.

The genes are TRBV4-1 and TRBJ2-7, with D maybe TRBD2 (5 bases). V lost 1 base to trimming and J lost 2 bases, with 12 bases between them. Germline CDR1 reads MGHRA; CDR2 reads YSYEKL. This CDR3 region has 15 residues. The chain's CDR3 is CASSQALGLTYEQYF. In DNA form, the CDR3 reads TGCGCCAGCAGCCAAGCACTAGGACTTACCTACGAGCAGTACTTC.

The V and J genes are TRBV11-1 and TRBJ2-5; perhaps TRBD1 as D (6 bases). With 5 bases removed from V and 4 bases from J, the gap between germline ends came to 11 bases. CDR1 is SGHAT, CDR2 FQDESV, per germline (reference sequence). The CDR3 sequence is 13 residues long. CDR3 sequence reads: CASSLPGVETQYF. CDR3 bases: TGTGCCAGCAGCCTCCCAGGGGTAGAGACCCAGTACTTC.

This chain joins TRBV5-1 and TRBJ2-5; TRBD1 matches 7 bases. This CDR3 region has 14 residues. V was clipped by 6 bases and J by 0 bases; unmatched bases: 5. Per the germline V gene, CDR1 is SGHRS and CDR2 is YFSETQ. CDR3 sequence: CASNFGQDQETQYF. The CDR3 nucleotides read TGCGCCAGCAATTTTGGACAGGACCAAGAGACCCAGTACTTC.

This chain connects TRBV19 to TRBJ1-1; TRBD1 matches at 11 bases. The germline gives CDR1 LNHDA, CDR2 SQIVND (reference sequence). After removal of 5 bases from V and 4 bases from J, the junction contained 9 bases not matched to a gene. This CDR3 comprises 16 residues. The CDR3 DNA reads TGTGCCAGTAGTTCGGGGACAGGGGGTTCGGGCACTGAAGCTTTCTTT. Amino acids: CASSSGTGGSGTEAFF.

The rearrangement joins TRBV5-1 to TRBJ2-2, with TRBD1 as a possible D gene (6 bases). The ends were cut back, 2 bases at V and 3 bases at J, with 11 bases in the middle. CDR3 length: 15 amino acids. Germline V gives CDR1 SGHRS, CDR2 YFSETQ. CDR3 nucleotides: TGCGCCAGCAGCTTACAGGGTTCGGACACCGGGGAGCTGTTTTTT. Residues: CASSLQGSDTGELFF. Using reference TRBV5-1 and TRBJ2-2 for the parts outside the CDR3, the full variable domain is KAGVTQTPRYLIKTRGQQVTLSCSPISGHRSVSWYQQTPGQGLQFLFEYFSETQRNKGNFPGRFSGRQFSNSRSEMNVSTLELGDSALYLCASSLQGSDTGELFFGEGSRLTVL.

The chain carries TRBV7-8 and TRBJ1-1; D is perhaps TRBD1 (5 bases). Germline-derived CDR1 and CDR2 are SGHVS and FQNEAQ. V lost 2 bases and J 3 bases, leaving 13 bases between the germline ends. This CDR3 region has 15 residues. The CDR3 DNA is TGTGCCAGCAGCTTATTCTTTTGGGGGGACACTGAAGCTTTCTTT. This gives the protein CASSLFFWGDTEAFF.

This clone was observed a few times. J is TRBJ1-2 and V is TRBV6-6; D is possibly TRBD1 (5 bases). The CDR3 runs 12 residues. V dropped 4 bases and J dropped 10 bases, with 13 bases sitting between them. Germline V lookup: CDR1 MNHNY, CDR2 SVGAGI (reference sequence). This CDR3 is CASSSGAGHYTF. In nucleotides, the CDR3 is TGTGCCAGCAGTTCTGGGGCAGGGCACTACACCTTC.

This chain connects TRBV7-9 to TRBJ1-4; 7 positions agree with TRBD1. Germline CDR1 SEHNR, CDR2 FQNEAQ (reference sequence). The CDR3 contains 16 residues. V dropped 5 bases and J dropped 4; count of bases not matched to a gene: 10. The CDR3 sequence is CASSAHQGVGNEKLFF. DNA of the CDR3: TGTGCCAGCAGCGCGCACCAGGGGGTCGGTAATGAAAAACTGTTTTTT. Full variable domain (missing parts from reference TRBV7-9 and TRBJ1-4): DTGVSQNPRHKITKRGQNVTFRCDPISEHNRLYWYRQTLGQGPEFLTYFQNEAQLEKSRLLSDRFSAERPKGSFSTLEIQRTEQGDSAMYLCASSAHQGVGNEKLFFGSGTQLSVL.

In this sample, this clone turned up once. The chain carries TRBV6-5 and TRBJ1-1; TRBD1 matches 9 bases. Germline lookup yields CDR1 MNHEY and CDR2 SVGAGI. V gave up 5 bases and J gave up 10 bases; unmatched junction bases: 11. This CDR3 region has 14 residues. The DNA of the CDR3 is TGTGCCAGCAGTCAGAGGGACAGGGAGCGTGGAGCTTTCTTT. Protein: CASSQRDRERGAFF.

J is TRBJ1-2 and V is TRBV18, with D perhaps TRBD1 (5 bases). The germline gives CDR1 KGHSH, CDR2 LQKENI. The germline V and J ends were trimmed by 5 bases and 0 bases, with 13 bases remaining between them. This CDR3 contains 15 residues. The CDR3 reads CASSIDSRANYGYTF. DNA of the CDR3: TGTGCCAGCTCAATCGACAGCCGAGCTAACTATGGCTACACCTTC.